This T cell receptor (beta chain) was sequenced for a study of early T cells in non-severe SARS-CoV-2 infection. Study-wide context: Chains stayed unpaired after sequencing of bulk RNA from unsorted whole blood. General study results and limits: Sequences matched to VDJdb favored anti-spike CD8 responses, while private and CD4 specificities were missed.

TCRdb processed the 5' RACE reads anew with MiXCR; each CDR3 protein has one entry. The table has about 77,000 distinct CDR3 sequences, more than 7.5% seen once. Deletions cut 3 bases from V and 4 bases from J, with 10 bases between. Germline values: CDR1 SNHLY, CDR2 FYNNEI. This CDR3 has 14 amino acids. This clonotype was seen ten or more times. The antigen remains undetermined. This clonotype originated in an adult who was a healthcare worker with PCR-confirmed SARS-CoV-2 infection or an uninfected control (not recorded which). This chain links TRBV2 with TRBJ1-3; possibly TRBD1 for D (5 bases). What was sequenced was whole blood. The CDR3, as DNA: TGTGCCAGCAGTGATCAGGGCAGGGGAAACACCATATATTTT. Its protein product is CASSDQGRGNTIYF.